This T cell receptor beta chain was sequenced in a study of immune evolution from preneoplasia to lung adenocarcinoma. The ends lost 8 bases at V and 3 bases at J; junction bases unmatched: 8. The CDR3 is 14 amino acids. Germline assignment: CDR1 GTSNPN and CDR2 SVGIG (reference sequence). TCRdb's table, derived via immunoSEQ multiplex PCR, lists solely in-frame clones and lacks some. The data hold 35,000 to 40,000 clones, with about 74% observed a single time. The sequencing input was FFPE invasive lung adenocarcinoma tissue. The clonotype was recovered from a person aged 55 to 75 with lung adenocarcinoma. The V and J genes are TRBV30 and TRBJ2-2; 8 bases are a match to TRBD2. The CDR3 sequence is CAAKRERYTGELFF. DNA for the CDR3: TGTGCCGCAAAGCGGGAGCGGTACACCGGGGAGCTGTTTTTT.